These 7 T cell receptor beta chains originate from one sample sequenced in a study of blood T cell repertoires in COVID-19. The data were produced by immunoSEQ multiplex PCR, yet TCRdb's version contains in-frame clones alone and is incomplete. Among around 200,000 clones listed, roughly 86% were seen once. The specimen sequenced was peripheral blood. The receptors come from a young man with active or convalescent COVID-19.

The rearrangement joins TRBV7-2 to TRBJ1-2, with D unresolved. This CDR3 contains 13 residues. Germline V CDR1 and CDR2: SGHTA, FQGNSA. The V and J ends lost 5 bases and 3 bases respectively, with 10 bases between them. CDR3 DNA sequence: TGTGCCAGCAGCCTCACGAGGGACTATGGCTACACCTTC. Its protein product is CASSLTRDYGYTF.

J is TRBJ1-5 and V is TRBV5-6; tentative D call: TRBD1 (5 bases). The germline V gene has CDR1 SGHDT and CDR2 YYEEEE. The CDR3 contains 14 residues. Deletions cut 0 bases from V and 4 bases from J, with 8 bases between. CDR3 DNA: TGTGCCAGCAGCTTGGCGGGGACTAATCAGCCCCAGCATTTT. It translates to CASSLAGTNQPQHF.

The CDR3, as DNA: TGTGCCAGCAGTTTCTCACTAGGGGACAGGGAGCTCTATGAGCAGTTCTTC. It codes for CASSFSLGDRELYEQFF. This chain links TRBV27 with TRBJ2-1; 9 bases are a match to TRBD1. J lost 8 bases, V lost 3 bases, and 14 bases had no gene match. The CDR3 runs to 17 residues. Germline V gene data show CDR1 as MNHEY and CDR2 as SMNVEV (reference sequence).

The rearrangement uses TRBV6-5 and TRBJ2-2; 7 bases fit TRBD1. V trimming: 8 bases; J trimming: 0 bases; junction bases outside the gene matches: 6. Germline CDR1 reads MNHEY; CDR2 reads SVGAGI. CDR3 length equals 15 residues. The CDR3 bases are TGTGCCAGCTTGAAGGGGGCAGCGAACACCGGGGAGCTGTTTTTT. Encoded protein: CASLKGAANTGELFF.

Only one count was recorded for this clone. J is TRBJ1-2 and V is TRBV19; 7 bases fit TRBD1. With V trimmed by 5 bases and J by 4 bases, 13 bases remained unmatched. Germline V gene sequence: CDR1 LNHDA, CDR2 SQIVND (reference sequence). The CDR3 totals 16 residues. CDR3 nucleotides: TGTGCCAGTAGTCCCCAATACAGGGGTTGGGGCTATGGCTACACCTTC. This codes for CASSPQYRGWGYGYTF.

This chain joins TRBV19 and TRBJ1-1; tentatively, D is TRBD1 (5 bases). Trimming removed 4 bases from V and 5 bases from J, with 14 bases in between. The CDR3 runs to 14 residues. Germline CDR1 reads LNHDA; CDR2 reads SQIVND (reference sequence). The CDR3 is CASSTGRTRTEAFF. The CDR3 DNA sequence: TGTGCCAGTAGTACAGGGAGGACGAGAACTGAAGCTTTCTTT.

The chain combines TRBV19 with TRBJ1-5; 7 bases map to TRBD1. CDR1 is LNHDA and CDR2 is SQIVND in the germline V gene (reference sequence). With V trimmed by 5 bases and J by 6 bases, 4 bases remained unmatched. The CDR3 totals 13 residues. The CDR3 region is CASSDRVGQPQHF. CDR3 sequence (DNA): TGTGCCAGTAGTGACAGGGTAGGTCAGCCCCAGCATTTT. The full variable domain, with the rest looked up from reference TRBV19 and TRBJ1-5, is DGGITQSPKYLFRKEGQNVTLSCEQNLNHDAMYWYRQDPGQGLRLIYYSQIVNDFQKGDIAEGYSVSREKKESFPLTVTSAQKNPTAFYLCASSDRVGQPQHFGDGTRLSIL.